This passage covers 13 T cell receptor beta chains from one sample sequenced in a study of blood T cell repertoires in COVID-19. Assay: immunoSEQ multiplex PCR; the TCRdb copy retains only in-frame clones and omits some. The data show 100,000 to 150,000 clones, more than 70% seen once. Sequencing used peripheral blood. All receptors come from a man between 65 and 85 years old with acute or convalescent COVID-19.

The CDR3 DNA is TGTGCCAGCAGCTTAGGGTCGGGCGGGGCCGTCTACGAGCAGTACTTC. Translated, it gives CASSLGSGGAVYEQYF. The J gene is TRBJ2-7, the V gene TRBV7-6, with D maybe TRBD2 (6 bases). Germline-derived CDR1 and CDR2 are SGHVS and FNYEAQ. CDR3 length equals 16 residues. Trimming took 1 base from V and 3 from J, leaving 16 bases between them.

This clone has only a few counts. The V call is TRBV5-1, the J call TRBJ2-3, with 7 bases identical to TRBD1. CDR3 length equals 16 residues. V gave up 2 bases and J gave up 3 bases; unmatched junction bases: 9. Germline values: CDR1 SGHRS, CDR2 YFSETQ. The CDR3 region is CASSFGNRGSTDTQYF. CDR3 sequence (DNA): TGCGCCAGCAGCTTCGGGAACAGGGGATCGACAGATACGCAGTATTTT.

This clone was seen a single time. The CDR3 DNA reads as TGTGCCAGCAGGCGGACAGCCCCAGATACGCAGTATTTT. Amino acid sequence: CASRRTAPDTQYF. The chain is built from TRBV6-5 and TRBJ2-3, with TRBD1 as a possible D gene (6 bases). Germline V gene lookup returns CDR1 MNHEY and CDR2 SVGAGI. The CDR3 totals 13 residues. V lost 6 bases and J 4 bases, leaving 11 bases between the germline ends.

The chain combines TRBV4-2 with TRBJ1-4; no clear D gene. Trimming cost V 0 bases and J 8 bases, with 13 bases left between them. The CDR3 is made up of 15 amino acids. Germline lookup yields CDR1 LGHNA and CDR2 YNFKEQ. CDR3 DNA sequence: TGTGCCAGCAGCCAAGATGTGTCAGGAGGGGAAAAACTGTTTTTT. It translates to CASSQDVSGGEKLFF.

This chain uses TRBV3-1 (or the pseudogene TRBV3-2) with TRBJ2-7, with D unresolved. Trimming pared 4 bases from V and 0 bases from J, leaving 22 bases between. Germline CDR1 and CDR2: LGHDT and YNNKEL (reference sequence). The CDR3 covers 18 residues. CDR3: CASSRYNDWSQNSYEQYF. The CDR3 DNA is TGTGCCAGCAGCCGTTATAACGACTGGAGCCAGAACTCCTACGAGCAGTACTTC.

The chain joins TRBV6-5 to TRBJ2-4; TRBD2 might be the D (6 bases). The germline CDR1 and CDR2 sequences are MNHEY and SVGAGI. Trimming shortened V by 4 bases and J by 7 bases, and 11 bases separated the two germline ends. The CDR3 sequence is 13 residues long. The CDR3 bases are TGTGCCAGCAGTTCATCGGGAGCCAACATTCAGTACTTC. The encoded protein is CASSSSGANIQYF.

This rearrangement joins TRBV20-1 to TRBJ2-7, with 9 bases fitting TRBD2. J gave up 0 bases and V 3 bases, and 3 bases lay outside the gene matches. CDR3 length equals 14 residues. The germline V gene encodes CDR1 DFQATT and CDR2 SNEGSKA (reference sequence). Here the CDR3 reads CSASISGGSYEQYF. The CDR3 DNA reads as TGCAGTGCTAGTATTAGCGGGGGCTCCTACGAGCAGTACTTC.

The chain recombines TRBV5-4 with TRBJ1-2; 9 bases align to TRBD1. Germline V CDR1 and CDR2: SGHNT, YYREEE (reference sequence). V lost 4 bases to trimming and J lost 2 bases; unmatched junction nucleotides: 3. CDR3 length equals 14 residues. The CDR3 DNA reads TGTGCCAGCAGCGGGACAGGGCGAAACTATGGCTACACCTTC. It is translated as CASSGTGRNYGYTF.

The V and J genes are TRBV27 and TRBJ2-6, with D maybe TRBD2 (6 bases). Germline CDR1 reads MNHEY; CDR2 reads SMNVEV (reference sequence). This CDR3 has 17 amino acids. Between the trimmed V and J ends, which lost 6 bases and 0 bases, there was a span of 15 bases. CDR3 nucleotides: TGTGCCAGCAGATGGGACTCCGATCCCTCTGGGGCCAACGTCCTGACTTTC. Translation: CASRWDSDPSGANVLTF.

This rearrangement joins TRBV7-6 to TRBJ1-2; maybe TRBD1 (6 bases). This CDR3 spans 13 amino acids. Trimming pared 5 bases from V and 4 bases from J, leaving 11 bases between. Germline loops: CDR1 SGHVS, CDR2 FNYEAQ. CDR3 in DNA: TGTGCCAGCAGCCCGGACAGCGGCTATGGCTACACCTTC. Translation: CASSPDSGYGYTF.

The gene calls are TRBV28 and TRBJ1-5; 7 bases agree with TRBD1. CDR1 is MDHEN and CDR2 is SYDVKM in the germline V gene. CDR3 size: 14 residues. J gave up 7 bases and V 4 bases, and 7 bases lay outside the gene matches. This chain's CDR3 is CASSSLDRDQPQHF. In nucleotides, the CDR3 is TGTGCCAGCAGTTCCCTTGACAGGGACCAGCCCCAGCATTTT.

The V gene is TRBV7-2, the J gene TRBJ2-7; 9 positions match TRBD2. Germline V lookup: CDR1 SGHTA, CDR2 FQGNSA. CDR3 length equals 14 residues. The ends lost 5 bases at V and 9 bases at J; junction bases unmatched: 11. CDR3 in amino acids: CASSIQSGGHGQYF. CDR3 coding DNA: TGTGCCAGCAGCATCCAGAGCGGGGGGCACGGGCAGTACTTC.

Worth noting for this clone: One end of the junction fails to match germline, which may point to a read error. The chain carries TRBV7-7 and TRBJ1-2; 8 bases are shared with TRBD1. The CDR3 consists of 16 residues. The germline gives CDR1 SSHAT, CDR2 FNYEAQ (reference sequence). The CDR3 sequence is CASSLVRQGPNYGYTF. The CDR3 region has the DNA TGTGCTAGCAGCTTAGTAAGACAGGGGCCTAACTATGGCTACACCTTC.